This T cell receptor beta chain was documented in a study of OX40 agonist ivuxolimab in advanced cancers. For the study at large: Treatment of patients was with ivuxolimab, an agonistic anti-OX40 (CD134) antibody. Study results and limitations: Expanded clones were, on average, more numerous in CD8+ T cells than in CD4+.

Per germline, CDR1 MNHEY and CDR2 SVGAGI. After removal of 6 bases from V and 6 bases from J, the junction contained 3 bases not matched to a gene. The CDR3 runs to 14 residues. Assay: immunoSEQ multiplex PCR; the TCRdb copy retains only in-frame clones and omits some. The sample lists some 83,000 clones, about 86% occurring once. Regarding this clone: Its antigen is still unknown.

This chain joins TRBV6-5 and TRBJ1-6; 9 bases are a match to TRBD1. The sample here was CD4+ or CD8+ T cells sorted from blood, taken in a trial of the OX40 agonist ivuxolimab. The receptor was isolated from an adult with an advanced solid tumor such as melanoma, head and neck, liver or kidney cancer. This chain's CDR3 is CASRQGAGNSPLHF. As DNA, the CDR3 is TGTGCCAGCAGACAGGGGGCGGGTAATTCACCCCTCCACTTT.